This T cell receptor beta chain comes out of a study of blood T cells in healthy people across ages. Study-level results: CMV status of donors was not determined, possibly confounding expanded clonotype changes.

Comment on this clonotype: The antigen is unknown.

Then a second PCR, running about 6 to 11 cycles, was carried out with a sample-barcoded 5' primer and a J-beta primer mix. TCRdb re-derived calls from the 5' RACE reads in MiXCR, one entry per CDR3 protein. The table records 750,000 to 850,000 distinct CDR3 sequences, roughly 25% of them present only once. V lost 1 base and J lost 6, with 12 bases in between. The germline V gene encodes CDR1 SEHNR and CDR2 FQNEAQ (reference sequence). This CDR3 has 14 residues. The same sample was also studied in work on T cells of mothers and their children.

Sequenced input: blood. This receptor was taken from a boy aged 10-17 years in good health. The chain uses TRBV7-9 and TRBJ1-1; maybe TRBD1 (5 bases). The chain's CDR3 is CASSLGGTGAEAFF. In nucleotides, the CDR3 is TGTGCCAGCAGCTTAGGCGGGACGGGCGCTGAAGCTTTCTTT.